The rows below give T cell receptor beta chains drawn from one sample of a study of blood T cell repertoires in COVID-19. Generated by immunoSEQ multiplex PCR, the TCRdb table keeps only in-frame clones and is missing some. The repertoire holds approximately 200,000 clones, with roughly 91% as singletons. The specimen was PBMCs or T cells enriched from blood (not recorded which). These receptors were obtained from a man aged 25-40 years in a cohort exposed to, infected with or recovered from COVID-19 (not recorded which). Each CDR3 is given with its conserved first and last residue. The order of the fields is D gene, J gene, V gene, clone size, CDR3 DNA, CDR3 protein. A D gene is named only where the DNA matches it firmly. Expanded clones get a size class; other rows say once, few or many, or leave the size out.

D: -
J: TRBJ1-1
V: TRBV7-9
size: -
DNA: TGTGCCAGCACCCTTCAGGTGAACACTGAAGCTTTCTTT
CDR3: CASTLQVNTEAFF

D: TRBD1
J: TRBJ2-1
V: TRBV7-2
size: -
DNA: TGTGCCAGCAGCTTAGTACAGGGGCCCCTCTCCCCCTACTACAATGAGCAGTTCTTC
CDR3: CASSLVQGPLSPYYNEQFF

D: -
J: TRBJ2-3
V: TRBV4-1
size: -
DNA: TGCGCCAGCAGCCAAGAGGCTCGGGAGAGGTATACGCAGTATTTT
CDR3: CASSQEARERYTQYF

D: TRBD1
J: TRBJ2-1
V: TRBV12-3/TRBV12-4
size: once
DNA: TGTGCCAGCAGTCGGACAGGGGTTAATGAGCAGTTCTTC
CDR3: CASSRTGVNEQFF

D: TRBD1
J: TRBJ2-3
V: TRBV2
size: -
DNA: TGTGCCAGCAGGGGACAGGGGCTTCCCACAGATACGCAGTATTTT
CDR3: CASRGQGLPTDTQYF

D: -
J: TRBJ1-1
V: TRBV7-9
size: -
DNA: TGTGCCAGCGCCTTAAACGAGGGAAGAGCTTTCTTT
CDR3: CASALNEGRAFF

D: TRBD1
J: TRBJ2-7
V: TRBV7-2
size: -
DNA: TGTGCCAGCAGCCTAGACAGGGGTTCCTACGAGCAGTACTTC
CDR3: CASSLDRGSYEQYF

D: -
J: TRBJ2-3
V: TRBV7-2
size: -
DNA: TGTGCCAGCAGCTTAGCAAGGGGGTTCACAGATACGCAGTATTTT
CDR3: CASSLARGFTDTQYF

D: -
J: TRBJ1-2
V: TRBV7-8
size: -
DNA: TGTGCCAGCAGCTTAGATCAGGGGAACTATGGCTACACCTTC
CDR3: CASSLDQGNYGYTF

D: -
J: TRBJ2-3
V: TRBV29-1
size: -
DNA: TGCAGCGTTGGGCAGGCCTACACAGATACGCAGTATTTT
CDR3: CSVGQAYTDTQYF

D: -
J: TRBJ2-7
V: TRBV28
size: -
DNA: TGTGCCAGCAGTCCGGGACAAATGGTCCACGAGCAGTACTTC
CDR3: CASSPGQMVHEQYF

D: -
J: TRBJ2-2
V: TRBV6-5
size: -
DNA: TGTGCCAGCAGGAGAGCCCCGAACACCGGGGAGCTGTTTTTT
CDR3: CASRRAPNTGELFF

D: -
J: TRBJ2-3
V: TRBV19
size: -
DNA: TGTGCCAGTAGTATGGGCAGGACTAGCACAGATACGCAGTATTTT
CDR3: CASSMGRTSTDTQYF

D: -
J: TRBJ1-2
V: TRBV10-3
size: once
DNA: TGTGCCATCAGTGAGGGACACAAAAGAGTCTATGGCTACACCTTC
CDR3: CAISEGHKRVYGYTF

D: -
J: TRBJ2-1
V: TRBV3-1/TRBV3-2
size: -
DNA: TGTGCCAGCAGCCAAACAGGGAGCTCCTACAATGAGCAGTTCTTC
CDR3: CASSQTGSSYNEQFF

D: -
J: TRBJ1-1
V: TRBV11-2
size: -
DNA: TGTGCCAGCAGCACAGCTACAGGCCGGGACACTGAAGCTTTCTTT
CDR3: CASSTATGRDTEAFF

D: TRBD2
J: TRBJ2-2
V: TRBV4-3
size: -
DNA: TGCGCCAGCAGCCAAGTTACGGGACCACCGGGACTAGCGGGTAACACCGGGGAGCTGTTTTTT
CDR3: CASSQVTGPPGLAGNTGELFF

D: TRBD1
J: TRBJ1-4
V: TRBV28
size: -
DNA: TGTGCCACCTTGACAGGGGGCGCCTCTAATGAAAAACTGTTTTTT
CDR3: CATLTGGASNEKLFF

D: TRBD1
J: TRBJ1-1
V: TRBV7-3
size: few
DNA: TGTGCCAGCAGTCCAGGGGGGAGACTTACTGAAGCTTTCTTT
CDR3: CASSPGGRLTEAFF

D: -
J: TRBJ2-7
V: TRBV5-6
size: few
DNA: TGTGCCAGCAGCCTGGCACAACTAAGGTTCTACGAGCAGTACTTC
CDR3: CASSLAQLRFYEQYF

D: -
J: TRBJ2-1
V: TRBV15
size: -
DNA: TGTGCCACCAGCAGAGATAAACAGGGCGGGGAGCAGTTCTTC
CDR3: CATSRDKQGGEQFF

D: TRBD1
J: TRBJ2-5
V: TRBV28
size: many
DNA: TGTGCCAGCAGTCCTCCCGGACAGGGCAGAGGGGAGACCCAGTACTTC
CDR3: CASSPPGQGRGETQYF

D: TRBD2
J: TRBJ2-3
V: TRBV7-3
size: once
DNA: TGTGCCAGCAGCTTTGATAGCGGGGGCACAGATACGCAGTATTTT
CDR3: CASSFDSGGTDTQYF

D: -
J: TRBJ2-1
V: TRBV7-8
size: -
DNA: TGTGCCAGCAGCTTAGAACTAGCTGCACGATGGGAGCAGTTCTTC
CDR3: CASSLELAARWEQFF

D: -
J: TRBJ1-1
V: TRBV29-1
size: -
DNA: TGCAGCGTTGCCGGCAGGGCATTGAACACTGAAGCTTTCTTT
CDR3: CSVAGRALNTEAFF

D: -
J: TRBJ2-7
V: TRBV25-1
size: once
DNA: TGTGCCAGCAGTGTCAACGGCTACGAGCAGTACTTC
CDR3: CASSVNGYEQYF

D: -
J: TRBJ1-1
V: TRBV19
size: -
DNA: TGTGCCAGTAGCCGAACAGGGCACACTGAAGCTTTCTTT
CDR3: CASSRTGHTEAFF

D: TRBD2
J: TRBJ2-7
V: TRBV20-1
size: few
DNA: TGCAGTGCTAGTATCCCGGAAAGGACTAGCGAGGCCTACGAGCAGTACTTC
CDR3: CSASIPERTSEAYEQYF

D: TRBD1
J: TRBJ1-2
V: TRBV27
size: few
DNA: TGTGCCAGCGCGTGGGACAGCGGAGGGTATGGCTACACCTTC
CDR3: CASAWDSGGYGYTF

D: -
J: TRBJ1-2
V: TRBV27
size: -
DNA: TGTGCCAGCAGTCCCACAACGGGGTTTTGGGGCTACACCTTC
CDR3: CASSPTTGFWGYTF

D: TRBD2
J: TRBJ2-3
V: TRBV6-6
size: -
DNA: TGTGCCAGCAGCTACTCTAGCGGGAGGAACACAGATACGCAGTATTTT
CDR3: CASSYSSGRNTDTQYF

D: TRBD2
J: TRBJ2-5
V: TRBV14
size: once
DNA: TGTGCCAGCAGCCCGGGACTAGCTGGGGAGACCCAGTACTTC
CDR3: CASSPGLAGETQYF

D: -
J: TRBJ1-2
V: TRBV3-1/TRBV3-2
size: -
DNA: TGTGCCAGCAGCCAAGATAAGGGGGATGGCTACACCTTC
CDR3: CASSQDKGDGYTF

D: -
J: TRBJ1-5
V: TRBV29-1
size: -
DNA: TGCAGCGTCCGAGGGGGGGGCAATCAGCCCCAGCATTTT
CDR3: CSVRGGGNQPQHF